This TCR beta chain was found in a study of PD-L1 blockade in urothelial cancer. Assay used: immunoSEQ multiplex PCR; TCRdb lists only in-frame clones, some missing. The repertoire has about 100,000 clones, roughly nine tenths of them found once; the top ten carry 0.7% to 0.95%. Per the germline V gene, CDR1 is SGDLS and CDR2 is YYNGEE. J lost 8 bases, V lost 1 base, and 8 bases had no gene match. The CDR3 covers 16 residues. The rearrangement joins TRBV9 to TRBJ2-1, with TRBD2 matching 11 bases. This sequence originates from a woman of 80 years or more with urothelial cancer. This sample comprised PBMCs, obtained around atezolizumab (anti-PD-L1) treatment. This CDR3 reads CASSVRLAGGVDEQFF. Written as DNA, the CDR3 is TGTGCCAGCAGCGTAAGGCTAGCGGGAGGTGTGGATGAGCAGTTCTTC.